The present TCR beta chain was sequenced within a study of CD8 T cells in Susac syndrome (dated by TCRdb to between 2017 and 2020). With regard to the full study: Whether CD8+ T cell activation and differentiation in Susac syndrome was antigen driven was tested using repertoire sequencing.

Peripheral blood CD8+ and CD4+ T cells from healthy donors, Susac syndrome patients and multiple sclerosis patients were profiled using high-throughput TCR beta sequencing. The healthy donors served as controls matched for age and sex. CD8+ TEMRA cells were enriched by FACS, while bulk CD8+ and CD4+ T cells were purified by magnetic negative isolation. Blood was collected in EDTA tubes and processed within 24 hours, with PBMCs isolated through density gradient centrifugation. PBMCs intended for TCR sequencing were cryopreserved in liquid nitrogen and thawed later in a water bath at 37 degrees C. A purity of at least 90% was achieved for sorted or isolated CD4+, CD8+ and CD8+ TEMRA cells. What the research found in general, with its limitations: The number of individuals in the TCR sequencing and HLA analysis was acknowledged as relatively small.

RNA was extracted with the RNeasy kit and roughly 0.5 to 1 ug was reverse transcribed using random hexamers. The immunoSEQ multiplex PCR assay, covering 54 Vbeta and 13 Jbeta segments, was used to amplify TCR beta CDR3 regions. Bias from PCR amplification was corrected by using a synthetic template baseline for primer optimization and for computational correction. The paper's processing steps were these. Only productive sequences were kept, with reads annotated to V, D and J genes according to IMGT and analyzed in immunoSEQ Analyzer. Clonality was computed as one minus Shannon entropy normalized by log2 of the number of productive unique sequences. For each patient and control, public and private clones were evaluated within the 100 most prevalent clones. A clone was defined as Susac-specific if it was absent from the healthy and MS cohorts, from 1052 published viral clones and from other ImmuneACCESS disease sequences. The public reads were quality trimmed at Q25 with fastp and then assembled into clones with MiXCR by TCRdb, keeping productive beta chains. Every CDR3 protein is listed once, alongside the most common genes and DNA of its rows. None of the V and J calls come from the authors' own analysis; TCRdb made them. For this sample there are 180,000 or so distinct CDR3 sequences; about 95% appear just once. Together, the top ten hold 0.1% of the sample.

This clonotype was recorded only once. Its antigen specificity is not known. No base quality values were provided; no much bigger clone lies one nucleotide off. One read alone is weak evidence. This sequence was found in a human donor in good health. Sequencing was carried out using CD4+ T cells from PBMCs.

The nucleotide sequence is given as TGTGCCAGCAGCGGATTAGCGGGAGCGGAGACCCAGTACTTC. The resulting protein is CASSGLAGAETQYF. This sequence uses TRBV14 and TRBJ2-5; the central 9 bases match TRBD2. From V the trimming removes 5 bases and from J it removes 5 bases, while the gene matches leave 6 bases of the junction unaccounted for. Its CDR3 holds 14 amino acids, cysteine through phenylalanine. Only the CDR3 DNA is retained, 42 bases long and in frame from the first base. The CDR1 and CDR2 encoded by the germline V gene are SGHDN and FVKESK.